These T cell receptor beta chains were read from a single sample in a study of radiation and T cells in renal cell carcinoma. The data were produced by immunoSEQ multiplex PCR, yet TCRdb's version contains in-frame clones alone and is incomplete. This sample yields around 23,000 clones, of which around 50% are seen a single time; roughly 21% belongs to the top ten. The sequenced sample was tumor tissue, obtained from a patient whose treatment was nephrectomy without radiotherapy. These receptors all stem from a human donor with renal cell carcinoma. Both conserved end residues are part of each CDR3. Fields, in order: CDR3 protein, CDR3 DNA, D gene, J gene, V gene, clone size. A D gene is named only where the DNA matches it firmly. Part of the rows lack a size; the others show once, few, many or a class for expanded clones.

CDR3 protein: CAIGQGVSSTDTQYF
CDR3 DNA: TGTGCCATCGGACAGGGGGTTTCTAGCACAGATACGCAGTATTTT
D gene: TRBD1
J gene: TRBJ2-3
V gene: TRBV2
clone size: NA

CDR3 protein: CASSQIMQATNEKLFF
CDR3 DNA: TGTGCCAGCAGCCAAATCATGCAAGCAACTAATGAAAAACTGTTTTTT
D gene: NA
J gene: TRBJ1-4
V gene: TRBV14
clone size: few

CDR3 protein: CASSQRHGAVSYEQYF
CDR3 DNA: TGCGCCAGCAGCCAGCGCCACGGGGCAGTATCCTACGAGCAGTACTTC
D gene: NA
J gene: TRBJ2-7
V gene: TRBV4-1
clone size: NA

CDR3 protein: CASSALGGGASGANVLTF
CDR3 DNA: TGTGCCAGCAGCGCACTAGGCGGGGGGGCCTCTGGGGCCAACGTCCTGACTTTC
D gene: TRBD2
J gene: TRBJ2-6
V gene: TRBV7-2
clone size: NA

CDR3 protein: CAIRPDRADRYEQYF
CDR3 DNA: TGTGCCATCAGGCCAGACAGGGCCGATCGTTACGAGCAGTACTTC
D gene: TRBD1
J gene: TRBJ2-7
V gene: TRBV10-3
clone size: few

CDR3 protein: CASSYWWGRAGELFF
CDR3 DNA: TGTGCCAGCAGTTACTGGTGGGGAAGGGCCGGGGAGCTGTTTTTT
D gene: NA
J gene: TRBJ2-2
V gene: TRBV6-5
clone size: NA

CDR3 protein: CASSPLPGVPNEQFF
CDR3 DNA: TGTGCCAGTAGTCCCCTCCCCGGGGTGCCAAATGAGCAGTTCTTC
D gene: NA
J gene: TRBJ2-1
V gene: TRBV19
clone size: few

CDR3 protein: CASSESREFF
CDR3 DNA: TGTGCCAGCAGTGAATCCAGGGAGTTTTTT
D gene: NA
J gene: TRBJ1-4
V gene: TRBV25-1
clone size: NA

CDR3 protein: CASMRDSSNYGYTF
CDR3 DNA: TGTGCCAGCATGAGGGACTCTTCTAACTATGGCTACACCTTC
D gene: NA
J gene: TRBJ1-2
V gene: TRBV2
clone size: NA

CDR3 protein: CASSGGQGNTEAFF
CDR3 DNA: TGTGCCAGCAGCGGGGGCCAGGGGAACACTGAAGCTTTCTTT
D gene: NA
J gene: TRBJ1-1
V gene: TRBV9
clone size: NA

CDR3 protein: CASSFFGTVGEQYF
CDR3 DNA: TGTGCCAGCAGCTTTTTCGGGACGGTCGGTGAGCAGTACTTC
D gene: NA
J gene: TRBJ2-7
V gene: TRBV5-6
clone size: once

CDR3 protein: CASLGLNNEQFF
CDR3 DNA: TGTGCCAGCCTCGGGTTGAACAATGAGCAGTTCTTC
D gene: NA
J gene: TRBJ2-1
V gene: TRBV11-2
clone size: once

CDR3 protein: CASSPQAGDEQFF
CDR3 DNA: TGTGCCAGCAGCCCTCAAGCGGGGGATGAGCAGTTCTTC
D gene: TRBD2
J gene: TRBJ2-1
V gene: TRBV2
clone size: NA

CDR3 protein: CASSQDGGGAETQYF
CDR3 DNA: TGCGCCAGCAGCCAAGATGGGGGAGGGGCAGAGACCCAGTACTTC
D gene: TRBD2
J gene: TRBJ2-5
V gene: TRBV4-1
clone size: NA

CDR3 protein: CASSPGVTGELFF
CDR3 DNA: TGTGCCAGCTCACCTGGGGTCACCGGGGAGCTGTTTTTT
D gene: NA
J gene: TRBJ2-2
V gene: TRBV18
clone size: NA

CDR3 protein: CASSSLTGRDYGYTF
CDR3 DNA: TGTGCCAGCAGCTCTCTGACAGGGAGGGACTATGGCTACACCTTC
D gene: TRBD1
J gene: TRBJ1-2
V gene: TRBV13
clone size: NA

CDR3 protein: CASSLEAGGRSNEQFF
CDR3 DNA: TGCGCCAGCAGCTTGGAAGCAGGGGGAAGAAGCAATGAGCAGTTCTTC
D gene: TRBD1
J gene: TRBJ2-1
V gene: TRBV5-1
clone size: NA

CDR3 protein: CASSLGQGGSYNEQFF
CDR3 DNA: TGCGCCAGCAGCCTCGGACAGGGGGGTAGCTACAATGAGCAGTTCTTC
D gene: TRBD1
J gene: TRBJ2-1
V gene: TRBV4-1
clone size: NA

CDR3 protein: CASSQLTGTNSPLHF
CDR3 DNA: TGTGCCAGCAGCCAACTCACAGGGACGAATTCACCCCTCCACTTT
D gene: NA
J gene: TRBJ1-6
V gene: TRBV4-2
clone size: few

CDR3 protein: CASSFTGDYGYTF
CDR3 DNA: TGTGCCAGCAGCTTTACAGGCGACTATGGCTACACCTTC
D gene: NA
J gene: TRBJ1-2
V gene: TRBV5-5
clone size: few

CDR3 protein: CASSSGQPNTEAFF
CDR3 DNA: TGCGCCAGCAGCTCGGGACAGCCGAACACTGAAGCTTTCTTT
D gene: TRBD1
J gene: TRBJ1-1
V gene: TRBV5-1
clone size: NA

CDR3 protein: CASSRRAGLAGDEQFF
CDR3 DNA: TGTGCCAGCAGCCGACGGGCGGGGCTAGCGGGGGATGAGCAGTTCTTC
D gene: TRBD2
J gene: TRBJ2-1
V gene: TRBV7-2
clone size: once